This T cell receptor (beta chain) is from a study of shared clonotypes between healthy human individuals. This CDR3 region has 13 residues. V gave up 0 bases and J gave up 3 bases, with 6 bases separating them. CDR1 and CDR2 (germline): KGHSH, LQKENI. Remarks on this clone: The same CDR3 is also encoded by other DNA sequences in this sample.

Researchers ran the assay at a deep level. The method was immunoSEQ multiplex PCR; TCRdb's version includes in-frame clones alone and lacks a portion of them. The table shows approximately 500,000 clones, with 96% occurring only once. The rearrangement joins TRBV18 to TRBJ2-7; weak D call: TRBD2 (5 bases). The TCR comes from a woman in her twenties or thirties in good health. Sequenced sample: naive CD4+ T cells sorted from blood. The sample's subset: CD45RA+ positively selected. CDR3 in amino acids: CASSPPGGYEQYF. The DNA of the CDR3 is TGTGCCAGCTCACCACCCGGAGGCTACGAGCAGTACTTC.